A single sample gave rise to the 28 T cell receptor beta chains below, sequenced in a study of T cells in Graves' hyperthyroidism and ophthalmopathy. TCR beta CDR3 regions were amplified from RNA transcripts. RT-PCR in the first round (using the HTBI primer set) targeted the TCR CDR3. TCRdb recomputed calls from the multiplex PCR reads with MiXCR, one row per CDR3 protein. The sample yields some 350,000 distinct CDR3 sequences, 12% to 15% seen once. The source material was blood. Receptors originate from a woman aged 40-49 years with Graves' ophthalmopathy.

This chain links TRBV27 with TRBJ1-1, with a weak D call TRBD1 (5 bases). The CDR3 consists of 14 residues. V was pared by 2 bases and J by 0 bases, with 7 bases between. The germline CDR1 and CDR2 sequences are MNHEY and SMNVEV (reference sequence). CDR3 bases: TGTGCCAGCAGTTTACGACAGATGAACACTGAAGCTTTCTTT. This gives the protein CASSLRQMNTEAFF.

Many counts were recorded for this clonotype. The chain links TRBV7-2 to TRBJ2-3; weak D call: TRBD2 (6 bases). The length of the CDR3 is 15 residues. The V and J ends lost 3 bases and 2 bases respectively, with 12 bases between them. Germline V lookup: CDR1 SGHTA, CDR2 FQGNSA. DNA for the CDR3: TGTGCCAGCAGCTTGGTCGGGGGACCCACAGATACGCAGTATTTT. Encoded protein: CASSLVGGPTDTQYF.

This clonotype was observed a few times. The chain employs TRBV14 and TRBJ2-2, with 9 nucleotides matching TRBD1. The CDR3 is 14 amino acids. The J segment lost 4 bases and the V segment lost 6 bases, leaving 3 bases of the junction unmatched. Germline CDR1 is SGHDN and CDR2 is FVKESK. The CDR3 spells CASRRQGGTGELFF. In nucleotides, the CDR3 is TGTGCCAGCAGACGACAGGGGGGCACCGGGGAGCTGTTTTTT.

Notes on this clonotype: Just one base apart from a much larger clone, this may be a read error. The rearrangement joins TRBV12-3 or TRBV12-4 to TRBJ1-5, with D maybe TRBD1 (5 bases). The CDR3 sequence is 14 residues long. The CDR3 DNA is TGTGCCAGCAGTACGGGGACCGGCGCCCAGCGCCAGCATTTT. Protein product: CASSTGTGAQRQHF.

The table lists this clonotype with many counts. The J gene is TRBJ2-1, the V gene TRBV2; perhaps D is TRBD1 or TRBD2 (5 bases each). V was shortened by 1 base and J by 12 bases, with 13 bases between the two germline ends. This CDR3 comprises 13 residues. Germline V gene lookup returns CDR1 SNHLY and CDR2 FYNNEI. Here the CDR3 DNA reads TGTGCCAGCAGTGAAGTGGACGGGGCGGGGCAGTTCTTC. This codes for CASSEVDGAGQFF.

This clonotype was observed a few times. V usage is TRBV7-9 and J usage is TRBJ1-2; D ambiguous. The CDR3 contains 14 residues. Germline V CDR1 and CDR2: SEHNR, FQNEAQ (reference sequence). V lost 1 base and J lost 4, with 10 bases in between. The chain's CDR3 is CASSLEARSYGYTF. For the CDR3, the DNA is TGTGCCAGCAGCTTAGAGGCCAGGAGCTATGGCTACACCTTC.

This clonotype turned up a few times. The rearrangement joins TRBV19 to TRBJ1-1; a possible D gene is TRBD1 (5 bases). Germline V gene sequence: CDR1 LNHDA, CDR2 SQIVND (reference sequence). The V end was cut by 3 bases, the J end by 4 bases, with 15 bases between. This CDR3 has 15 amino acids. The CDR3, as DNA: TGTGCCAGTAGTATTTCAGGGTTCCCCATCACTGAAGCTTTCTTT. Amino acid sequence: CASSISGFPITEAFF.

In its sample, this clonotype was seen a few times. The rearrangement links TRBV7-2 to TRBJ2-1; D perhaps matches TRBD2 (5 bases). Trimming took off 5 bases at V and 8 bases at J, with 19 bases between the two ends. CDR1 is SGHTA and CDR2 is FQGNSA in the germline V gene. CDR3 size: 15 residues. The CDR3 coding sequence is TGTGCCAGCAGCCTAGGAGGAGTCCGACTGCATGAGCAGTTCTTC. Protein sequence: CASSLGGVRLHEQFF.

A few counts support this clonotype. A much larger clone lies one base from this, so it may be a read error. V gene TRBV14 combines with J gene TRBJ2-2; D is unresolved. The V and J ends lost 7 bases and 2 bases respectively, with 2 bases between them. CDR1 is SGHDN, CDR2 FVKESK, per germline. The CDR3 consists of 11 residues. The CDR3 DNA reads TGTGCCAGCATTAACACCGGGGAGCTGTTTTTT. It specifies CASINTGELFF.

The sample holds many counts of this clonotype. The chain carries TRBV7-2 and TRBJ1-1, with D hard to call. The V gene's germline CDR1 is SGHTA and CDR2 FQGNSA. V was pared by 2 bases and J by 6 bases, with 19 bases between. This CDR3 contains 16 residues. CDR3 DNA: TGTGCCAGCAGCTTAACGGGGAGTGGTAGAATACCTGAAGCTTTCTTT. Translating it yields CASSLTGSGRIPEAFF. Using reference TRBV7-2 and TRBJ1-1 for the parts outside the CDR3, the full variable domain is GAGVSQSPSNKVTEKGKDVELRCDPISGHTALYWYRQSLGQGLEFLIYFQGNSAPDKSGLPSDRFSAERTGGSVSTLTIQRTQQEDSAVYLCASSLTGSGRIPEAFFGQGTRLTVV.

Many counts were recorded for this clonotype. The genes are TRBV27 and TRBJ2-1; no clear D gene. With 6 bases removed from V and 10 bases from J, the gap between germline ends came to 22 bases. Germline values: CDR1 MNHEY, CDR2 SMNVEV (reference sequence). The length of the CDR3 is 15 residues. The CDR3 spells CASSERAPAEKEQFF. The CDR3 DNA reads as TGTGCCAGCAGCGAAAGGGCTCCCGCGGAAAAGGAGCAGTTCTTC.

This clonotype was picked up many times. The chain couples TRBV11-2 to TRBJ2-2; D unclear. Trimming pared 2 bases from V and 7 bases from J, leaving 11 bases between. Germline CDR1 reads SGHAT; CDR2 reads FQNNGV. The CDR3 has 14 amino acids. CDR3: CASSLTPGGGELFF. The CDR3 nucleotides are TGTGCCAGCAGCTTAACTCCAGGCGGCGGGGAGCTGTTTTTT.

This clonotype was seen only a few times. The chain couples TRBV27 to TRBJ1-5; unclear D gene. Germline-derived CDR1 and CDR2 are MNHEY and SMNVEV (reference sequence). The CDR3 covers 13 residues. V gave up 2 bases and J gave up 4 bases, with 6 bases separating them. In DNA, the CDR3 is TGTGCCAGCAGTTTAATGGGAAATCAGCCCCAGCATTTT. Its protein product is CASSLMGNQPQHF.

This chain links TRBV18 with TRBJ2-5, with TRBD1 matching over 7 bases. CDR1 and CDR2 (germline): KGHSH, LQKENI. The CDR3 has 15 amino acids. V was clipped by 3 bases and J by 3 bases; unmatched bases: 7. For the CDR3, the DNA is TGTGCCAGCTCACCGTCGGGGACAGCTAAAGAGACCCAGTACTTC. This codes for CASSPSGTAKETQYF. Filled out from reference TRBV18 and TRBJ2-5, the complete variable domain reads NAGVMQNPRHLVRRRGQEARLRCSPMKGHSHVYWYRQLPEEGLKFMVYLQKENIIDESGMPKERFSAEFPKEGPSILRIQQVVRGDSAAYFCASSPSGTAKETQYFGPGTRLLVL.

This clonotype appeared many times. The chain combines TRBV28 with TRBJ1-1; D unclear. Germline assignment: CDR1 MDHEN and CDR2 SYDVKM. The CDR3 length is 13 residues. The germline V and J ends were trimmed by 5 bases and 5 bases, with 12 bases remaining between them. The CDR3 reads CASSRGGRTEAFF. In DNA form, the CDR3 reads TGTGCCAGCAGTCGGGGTGGGAGGACTGAAGCTTTCTTT.

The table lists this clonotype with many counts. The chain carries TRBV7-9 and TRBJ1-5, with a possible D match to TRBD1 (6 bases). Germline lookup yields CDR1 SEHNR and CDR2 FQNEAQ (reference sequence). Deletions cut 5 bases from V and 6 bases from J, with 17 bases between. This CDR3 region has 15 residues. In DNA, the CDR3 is TGTGCCAGCAGCGAACAGGGAGGGGCGACTCAGCCCCAGCATTTT. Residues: CASSEQGGATQPQHF.

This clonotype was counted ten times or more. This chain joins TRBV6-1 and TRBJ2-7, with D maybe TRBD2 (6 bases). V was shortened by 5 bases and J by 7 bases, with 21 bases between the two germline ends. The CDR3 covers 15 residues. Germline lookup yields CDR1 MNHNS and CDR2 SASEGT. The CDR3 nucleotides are TGTGCCAGCAGTCTCCTTACTAGCAGCCTTGGGGAGCAGTACTTC. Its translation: CASSLLTSSLGEQYF.

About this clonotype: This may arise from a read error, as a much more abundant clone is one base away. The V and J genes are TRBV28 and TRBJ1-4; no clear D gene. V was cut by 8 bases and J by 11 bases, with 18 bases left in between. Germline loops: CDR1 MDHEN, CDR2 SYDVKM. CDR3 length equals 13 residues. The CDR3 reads CASGEQWIVKLFF. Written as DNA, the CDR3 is TGTGCCAGCGGCGAACAGTGGATTGTGAAACTGTTTTTT.

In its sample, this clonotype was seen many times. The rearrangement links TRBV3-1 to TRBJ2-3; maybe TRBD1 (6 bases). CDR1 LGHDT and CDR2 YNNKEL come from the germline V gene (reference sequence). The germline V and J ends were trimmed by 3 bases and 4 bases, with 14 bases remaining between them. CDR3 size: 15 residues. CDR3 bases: TGTGCCAGCAGCCAGAACTGGGGGCGAGCAGATACGCAGTATTTT. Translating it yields CASSQNWGRADTQYF.

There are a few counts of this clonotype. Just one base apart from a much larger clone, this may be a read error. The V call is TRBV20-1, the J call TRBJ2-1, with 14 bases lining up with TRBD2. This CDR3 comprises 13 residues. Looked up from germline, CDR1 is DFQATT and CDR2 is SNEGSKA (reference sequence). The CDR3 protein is CSARLAGGIEQSF. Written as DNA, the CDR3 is TGCAGTGCTCGACTAGCGGGGGGGATTGAGCAGTCCTTC.

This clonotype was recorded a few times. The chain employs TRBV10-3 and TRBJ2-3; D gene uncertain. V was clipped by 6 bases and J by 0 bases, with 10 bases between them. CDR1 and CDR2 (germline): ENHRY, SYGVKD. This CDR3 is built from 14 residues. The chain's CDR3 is CAISDAASTDTQYF. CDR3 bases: TGTGCCATCAGCGACGCCGCTAGCACAGATACGCAGTATTTT.

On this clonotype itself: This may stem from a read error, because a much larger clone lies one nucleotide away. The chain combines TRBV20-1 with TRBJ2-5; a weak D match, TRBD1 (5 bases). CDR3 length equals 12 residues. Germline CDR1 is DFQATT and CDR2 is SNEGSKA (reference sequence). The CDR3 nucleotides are TGCAGTGCTAGCTCCACAGGAGAGATCCAGTACTTC. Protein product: CSASSTGEIQYF.

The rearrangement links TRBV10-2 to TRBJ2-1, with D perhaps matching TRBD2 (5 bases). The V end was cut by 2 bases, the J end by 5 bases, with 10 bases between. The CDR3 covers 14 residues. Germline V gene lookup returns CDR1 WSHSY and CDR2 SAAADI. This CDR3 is CASSEVTTHNEQFF. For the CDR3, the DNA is TGCGCCAGCAGTGAGGTGACTACTCACAATGAGCAGTTCTTC.

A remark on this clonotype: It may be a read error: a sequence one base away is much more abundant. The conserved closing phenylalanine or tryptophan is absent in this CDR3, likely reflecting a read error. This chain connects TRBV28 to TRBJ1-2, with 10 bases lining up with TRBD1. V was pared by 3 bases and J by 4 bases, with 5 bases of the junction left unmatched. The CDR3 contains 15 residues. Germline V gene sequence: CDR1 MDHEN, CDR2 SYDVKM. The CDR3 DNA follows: TGTGCCAGCAGTTTGGGACAGGGGCACGGCTATGGCTACACCTCC. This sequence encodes CASSLGQGHGYGYTS.

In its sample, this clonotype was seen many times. CDR3 DNA: TGTGCCTGCCAGAATTCAGGCAATGAGCAGTTCTTC. Translating gives CACQNSGNEQFF. The chain links TRBV27 to TRBJ2-1; D uncertain. The V gene's germline CDR1 is MNHEY and CDR2 SMNVEV (reference sequence). The CDR3 consists of 12 residues. V lost 11 bases to trimming and J lost 6 bases, with 14 bases between them.

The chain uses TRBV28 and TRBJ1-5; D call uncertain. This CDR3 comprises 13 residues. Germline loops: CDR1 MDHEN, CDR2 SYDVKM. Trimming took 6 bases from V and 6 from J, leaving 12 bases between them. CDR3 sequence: CASREPRVQPQHF. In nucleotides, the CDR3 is TGTGCCAGCAGGGAACCGAGGGTTCAGCCCCAGCATTTT.

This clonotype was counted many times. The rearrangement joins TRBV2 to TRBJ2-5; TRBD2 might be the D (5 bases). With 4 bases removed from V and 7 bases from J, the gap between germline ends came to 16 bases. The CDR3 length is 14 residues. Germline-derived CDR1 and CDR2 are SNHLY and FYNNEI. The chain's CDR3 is CASSGWTPEGTQYF. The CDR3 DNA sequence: TGTGCCAGCAGTGGGTGGACGCCAGAGGGGACCCAGTACTTC.

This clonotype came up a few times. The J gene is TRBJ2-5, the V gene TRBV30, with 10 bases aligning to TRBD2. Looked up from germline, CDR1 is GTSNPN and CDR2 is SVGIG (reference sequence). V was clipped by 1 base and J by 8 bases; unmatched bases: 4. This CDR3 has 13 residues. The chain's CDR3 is CAWSASGRGTQYF. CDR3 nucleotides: TGTGCCTGGAGTGCTAGCGGGAGAGGAACCCAGTACTTC. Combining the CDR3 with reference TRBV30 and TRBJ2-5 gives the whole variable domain SQTIHQWPATLVQPVGSPLSLECTVEGTSNPNLYWYRQAAGRGLQLLFYSVGIGQISSEVPQNLSASRPQDRQFILSSKKLLLSDSGFYLCAWSASGRGTQYFGPGTRLLVL.